The 20 T cell receptor beta chains presented below share a single source sample, sequenced in a study of blood T cell repertoires in COVID-19. The assay was immunoSEQ multiplex PCR, and TCRdb's table has in-frame clones only and misses some. The repertoire consists of hundreds of thousands of clones, with about 82% occurring once and the leading ten covering less than 6.5%. Input material: peripheral blood. The receptors come from a man between 45 and 60 years old with COVID-19, enrolled during active disease.

The rearrangement joins TRBV28 to TRBJ2-5; 8 bases align to TRBD1. The V gene end was trimmed by 5 bases and the J gene end by 2 bases; junction bases not matched to a gene: 4. Germline V CDR1 and CDR2: MDHEN, SYDVKM. The CDR3 extends over 14 amino acids. The CDR3 coding sequence is TGTGCCAGCAGTCTGACAGGGGCGCAAGAGACCCAGTACTTC. Protein sequence: CASSLTGAQETQYF.

J is TRBJ2-5 and V is TRBV3-1 (or the pseudogene TRBV3-2); a possible D gene is TRBD2 (6 bases). The CDR3 totals 15 residues. The V gene lost 4 bases and the J gene lost 4 bases, with 16 bases spanning the gap. The germline V gene has CDR1 LGHDT and CDR2 YNNKEL (reference sequence). CDR3 loop: CASSPSGGPVETQYF. The CDR3 nucleotides read TGTGCCAGCAGCCCGTCTGGAGGGCCGGTAGAGACCCAGTACTTC.

The chain recombines TRBV30 with TRBJ2-6, with 7 positions matching TRBD2. Germline trimming cut 2 bases from V and 1 base from J; bases unmatched to any gene: 11. CDR1 and CDR2 (germline): GTSNPN, SVGIG (reference sequence). The CDR3 extends over 18 amino acids. CDR3 region: CAWSPRDGGRSGANVLTF. The CDR3 bases are TGTGCCTGGAGTCCACGGGACGGGGGGAGGTCTGGGGCCAACGTCCTGACTTTC.

This clone appeared a single time. The chain recombines TRBV29-1 with TRBJ1-2, with D maybe TRBD1 (6 bases). V was clipped by 4 bases and J by 3 bases, with 12 bases between them. CDR1 SQVTM and CDR2 ANQGSEA come from the germline V gene. The length of the CDR3 is 13 residues. CDR3 sequence reads: CSVVGGGHYGYTF. The CDR3 region has the DNA TGCAGCGTTGTAGGGGGAGGGCACTATGGCTACACCTTC.

CDR3 DNA: TGTGCCAGCAGGATGGGACATACCTACGAGCAGTACTTC. This codes for CASRMGHTYEQYF. V gene TRBV5-5 combines with J gene TRBJ2-7; D is possibly TRBD1 (6 bases). The CDR3 sequence is 13 residues long. Germline loops: CDR1 SGHKS, CDR2 YYEKEE (reference sequence). The V end was cut by 5 bases, the J end by 2 bases, with 11 bases between.

This clone was seen a single time. This rearrangement joins TRBV4-1 to TRBJ2-4, with 7 bases identical to TRBD1. The CDR3 has 15 amino acids. V lost 4 bases, J lost 5 bases, and 8 bases stayed unmatched. Germline CDR1 reads MGHRA; CDR2 reads YSYEKL. This CDR3 is CASSRTTGVENIQYF. The CDR3 DNA sequence: TGCGCCAGCAGCCGGACAACAGGGGTGGAAAACATTCAGTACTTC.

The chain links TRBV18 to TRBJ1-2, with a tentative D call TRBD1 (5 bases). The V end was cut by 6 bases, the J end by 7 bases, with 15 bases between. The germline V gene has CDR1 KGHSH and CDR2 LQKENI. The CDR3 is 13 residues long. CDR3 in DNA: TGTGCCAGCTCGTCAGGGCCTCGCGGTGGCTACACCTTC. It encodes CASSSGPRGGYTF.

The V and J genes are TRBV27 and TRBJ2-1, with 9 bases lining up with TRBD2. CDR3 size: 15 residues. Germline loops: CDR1 MNHEY, CDR2 SMNVEV (reference sequence). Trimming took 1 base from V and 6 from J; bases not matched to a gene: 4. The CDR3 spells CASSLLIAGANEQFF. For the CDR3, the DNA is TGTGCCAGCAGTTTATTAATAGCGGGGGCCAATGAGCAGTTCTTC.

The chain is built from TRBV5-5 and TRBJ2-1, with 8 bases identical to TRBD1. V was pared by 2 bases and J by 8 bases, with 6 bases of the junction left unmatched. The length of the CDR3 is 14 residues. Germline CDR1 is SGHKS and CDR2 is YYEKEE (reference sequence). DNA for the CDR3: TGTGCCAGCAGCTTAGGACAGGGTTGGGATGAGCAGTTCTTC. This translates into CASSLGQGWDEQFF.

The chain is built from TRBV6-5 and TRBJ1-3, with D tentatively TRBD1 (6 bases). The CDR3 is 15 residues long. Germline V CDR1 and CDR2: MNHEY, SVGAGI. V was trimmed by 2 bases and J by 0 bases, leaving 8 bases between them. The CDR3 loop is CASSYGGGSGNTIYF. The CDR3, as DNA: TGTGCCAGCAGTTACGGGGGCGGCTCTGGAAACACCATATATTTT.

The chain has TRBV7-2 and TRBJ2-2; 9 bases align to TRBD1. The CDR3 runs to 15 residues. Germline lookup yields CDR1 SGHTA and CDR2 FQGNSA. With 6 bases clipped from V and 6 bases from J, the junction kept 8 bases outside the gene matches. The CDR3 spells CASSSQGAFSGELFF. Written as DNA, the CDR3 is TGTGCCAGCAGTTCACAGGGGGCTTTCTCCGGGGAGCTGTTTTTT. The whole variable domain, filled in from reference TRBV7-2 and TRBJ2-2, reads GAGVSQSPSNKVTEKGKDVELRCDPISGHTALYWYRQSLGQGLEFLIYFQGNSAPDKSGLPSDRFSAERTGGSVSTLTIQRTQQEDSAVYLCASSSQGAFSGELFFGEGSRLTVL.

The chain carries TRBV5-1 and TRBJ1-4, with TRBD1 matching 8 bases. The CDR3 consists of 15 residues. CDR1 and CDR2 (germline): SGHRS, YFSETQ. With 4 bases clipped from V and 5 bases from J, the junction kept 7 bases outside the gene matches. The CDR3 DNA is TGCGCCAGCAGCGACCAACAGGGGGGAAATGAAAAACTGTTTTTT. It is translated as CASSDQQGGNEKLFF.

CDR3: CASSLEKSGIGANVLTF. In nucleotides, the CDR3 is TGTGCCAGCAGCTTAGAGAAATCAGGCATTGGGGCCAACGTCCTGACTTTC. The chain recombines TRBV7-9 with TRBJ2-6; D not resolved. Germline V gene sequence: CDR1 SEHNR, CDR2 FQNEAQ (reference sequence). The CDR3 covers 17 residues. Trimming removed 1 base from V and 3 bases from J, with 13 bases in between.

This clone was counted only a few times. The chain combines TRBV2 with TRBJ2-2; D is ambiguous. Trimming took off 5 bases at V and 7 bases at J, with 5 bases between the two ends. Germline values: CDR1 SNHLY, CDR2 FYNNEI. The CDR3 spans 11 residues. The CDR3 nucleotides read TGTGCCAGCAGTCGGTACGGGGAGCTGTTTTTT. Translating gives CASSRYGELFF. The variable domain in full, completed from reference TRBV2 and TRBJ2-2, reads EPEVTQTPSHQVTQMGQEVILRCVPISNHLYFYWYRQILGQKVEFLVSFYNNEISEKSEIFDDQFSVERPDGSNFTLKIRSTKLEDSAMYFCASSRYGELFFGEGSRLTVL.

This clone has a count of ten or more. V and J are TRBV6-1 and TRBJ1-1, with 8 bases aligning to TRBD1. CDR1 is MNHNS and CDR2 is SASEGT in the germline V gene. J was trimmed by 5 bases and V by 2 bases; bases with no gene match: 4. This CDR3 is built from 14 residues. This CDR3 reads CASSEWQGATEAFF. CDR3 sequence (DNA): TGTGCCAGCAGTGAATGGCAGGGGGCAACTGAAGCTTTCTTT.

The V and J genes are TRBV30 and TRBJ2-7; 12 nucleotides agree with TRBD2. Germline assignment: CDR1 GTSNPN and CDR2 SVGIG (reference sequence). After removal of 1 base from V and 3 bases from J, the junction contained 16 bases not matched to a gene. This CDR3 has 19 residues. This CDR3 reads CAWSAPIPRTSGAYYEQYF. DNA of the CDR3: TGTGCCTGGAGTGCACCCATACCTCGGACTAGCGGGGCTTACTACGAGCAGTACTTC.

The chain uses TRBV5-1 and TRBJ1-2; no clear D gene. The CDR3 loop spans 16 amino acids. Deletions cut 1 base from V and 0 bases from J, with 13 bases between. Germline V gene sequence: CDR1 SGHRS, CDR2 YFSETQ. CDR3 nucleotide sequence: TGCGCCAGCAGCTTGTCTAGTACTTCCCCTAACTATGGCTACACCTTC. Translated, it gives CASSLSSTSPNYGYTF.

CDR3 loop: CASSVNPGDEQYF. The CDR3 DNA sequence: TGTGCCAGCAGCGTAAATCCAGGGGACGAGCAGTACTTC. The chain couples TRBV9 to TRBJ2-7; TRBD1 might be the D (6 bases). CDR3 length: 13 amino acids. The ends were cut back, 1 base at V and 5 bases at J, with 10 bases in the middle. Germline CDR1 and CDR2: SGDLS and YYNGEE.

The CDR3 is CASSSSLSYNEQFF. The CDR3 bases are TGTGCCAGCAGCTCCTCTCTTTCCTACAATGAGCAGTTCTTC. The J gene is TRBJ2-1, the V gene TRBV6-2 or TRBV6-3, with D unresolved. The ends were cut back, 6 bases at V and 1 base at J, with 10 bases in the middle. The germline gives CDR1 MNHEY, CDR2 SVGEGT. The CDR3 totals 14 residues.

The CDR3 loop is CASRLGVNSNQPQHF. CDR3 in DNA: TGTGCCAGCAGACTAGGGGTAAATAGCAATCAGCCCCAGCATTTT. The V call is TRBV19, the J call TRBJ1-5, with a tentative D call TRBD1 (5 bases). V was shortened by 9 bases and J by 0 bases, with 15 bases between the two germline ends. This CDR3 is 15 amino acids long. Germline V CDR1 and CDR2: LNHDA, SQIVND (reference sequence).